This T cell receptor beta chain originates from a study of blood T cell repertoires in COVID-19 (TCRdb year 2020). Regarding the complete study: Samples from collaborators originated in the United States, Italy and Spain and spanned both the acute and convalescent phases of COVID-19. The material from the prospective study consisted of cDNA or gDNA derived from T cells, B-cell-depleted T cells, or PBMCs. The dataset comprised deeply sampled blood TCRbeta repertoires from subjects exposed to, actively infected with, or recovered from COVID-19. The repertoires were released in a freely available public database meant as a resource for research on the immune response to SARS-CoV-2. The samples were drawn from the first 160 participants of the ongoing ImmuneRACE study and from 950 to 1,500 subjects provided by 6 global collaborators. A de-identified subject ID, COVID-19 status, age in years and sex were almost always included in the sample metadata. Where HLA class I and class II types were available, the types were taken from metadata supplied by the sample provider, not from assay-based typing.

Whole blood was collected in K2EDTA tubes by collaborating institutions according to the institutions' own protocols. Collaborator samples were shipped for TCRbeta analysis as frozen whole blood, isolated PBMCs, or DNA extracted from either sample type. This clone has only a few counts. Its binding antigen is unknown. The sample holds no much larger clone one base away, and base qualities are not on file. Study-level results and caveats: How much clinical and demographic metadata was included differed by source and by participant, and the metadata was provided uncurated.

The immunoSEQ Assay, a bias-controlled multiplex PCR, was used to amplify TCRbeta CDR3 regions from genomic DNA. As for how the authors treated the data: The number of nucleated cells in each sample was estimated by amplification of reference gene primers within the assay. To quantify the absolute abundance of each unique TCRbeta CDR3 rearrangement, sequence reads were collapsed and filtered. For each sample, productive Simpson clonality was calculated as the square root of Simpson's diversity index across productive rearrangements. TCRdb took over this immuneACCESS table, retaining in-frame rearrangements with V and J assigned. Such tables are incomplete; in checked studies, under half of the missing clones stem from an unresolved V gene, and the remainder is unexplained. V and J calls and clone size are those listed in that table; D and trimming were worked out from the DNA. Here the sample has 95,000 to 100,000 clones; around 87% occur a single time. 9.5% to 13% of the sample goes to the ten largest clones.

CDR1 and CDR2, looked up from the germline V gene, are MNHEY and SVGAGI. V was cut back by 7 bases and J by 3 bases, leaving a gap of 9 bases between them. The CDR3 goes from the cysteine to the phenylalanine over 12 residues. Of all the DNA, just the CDR3 is kept, 36 bases in frame from base 1. The sequencing sample was made of peripheral blood. Rearrangement joined TRBV6-5 to TRBJ1-2, with the identity of the D gene unclear. The origin of this receptor is a woman aged 25 to 45 with acute or convalescent COVID-19. The CDR3 reads CASKFRDYGYTF. The sequenced DNA is TGTGCCAGCAAATTTCGGGACTATGGCTACACCTTC.